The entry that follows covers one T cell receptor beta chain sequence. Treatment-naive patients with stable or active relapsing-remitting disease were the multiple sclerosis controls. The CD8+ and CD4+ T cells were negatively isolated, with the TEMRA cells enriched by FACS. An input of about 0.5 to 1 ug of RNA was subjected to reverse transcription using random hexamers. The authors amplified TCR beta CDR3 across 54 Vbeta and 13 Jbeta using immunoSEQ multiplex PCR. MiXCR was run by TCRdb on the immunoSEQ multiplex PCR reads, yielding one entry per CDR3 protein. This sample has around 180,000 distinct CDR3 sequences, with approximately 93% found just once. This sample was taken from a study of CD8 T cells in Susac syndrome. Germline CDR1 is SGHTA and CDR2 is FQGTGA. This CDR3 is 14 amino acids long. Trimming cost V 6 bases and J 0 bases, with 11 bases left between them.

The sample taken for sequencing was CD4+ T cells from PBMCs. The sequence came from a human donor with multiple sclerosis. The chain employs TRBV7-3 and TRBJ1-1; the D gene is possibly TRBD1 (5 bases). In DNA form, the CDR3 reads TGTGCCAGCAGTCCGGGACTCCTGAACACTGAAGCTTTCTTT. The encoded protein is CASSPGLLNTEAFF.